Below are 18 T cell receptor beta chains sequenced from a single sample in a study of T cell changes during pregnancy in multiple sclerosis. TCRdb's copy holds only in-frame clones and misses some; the assay was immunoSEQ multiplex PCR. Of roughly 40,000 clones in the sample, around 90% are singletons; the top ten hold roughly 1.2%. Sequenced material: peripheral blood, taken before pregnancy. Source of these receptors: a female donor with multiple sclerosis, enrolled in a pregnancy study.

This clone has just one count. The rearrangement uses TRBV4-1 and TRBJ2-3; 7 nucleotides align to TRBD2. Germline CDR1 reads MGHRA; CDR2 reads YSYEKL. J gave up 0 bases and V 1 base, and 4 bases lay outside the gene matches. This CDR3 has 16 amino acids. The CDR3 here is CASSQGEGTSTDTQYF. CDR3 DNA sequence: TGCGCCAGCAGCCAAGGGGAGGGTACTAGCACAGATACGCAGTATTTT.

The rearrangement links TRBV11-2 to TRBJ1-1; D not resolved. V lost 3 bases, J lost 1 base, and 6 bases lay in between. Germline V CDR1 and CDR2: SGHAT, FQNNGV. The CDR3 totals 13 residues. This CDR3 reads CASSFSGNTEAFF. The CDR3 DNA sequence: TGTGCCAGCAGCTTTTCAGGGAACACTGAAGCTTTCTTT.

This clone is labeled medium-sized. This chain connects TRBV6-4 to TRBJ2-2; 7 positions match TRBD2. CDR1 is MRHNA, CDR2 SNTAGT, per germline. V lost 2 bases and J lost 5; bases outside the gene matches: 8. This CDR3 spans 16 amino acids. The CDR3 region has the DNA TGTGCCAGCAGTGACAGTCAGCGGGGACTAACCGGGGAGCTGTTTTTT. Its protein is CASSDSQRGLTGELFF.

The J gene is TRBJ2-7, the V gene TRBV19; TRBD2 agrees at 10 bases. Germline CDR1 and CDR2: LNHDA and SQIVND (reference sequence). There are 14 residues in the CDR3. V shed 11 bases and J 7 bases; nucleotides not matched to a gene: 14. The CDR3 protein is CAVSDLAGAREQYF. For the CDR3, the DNA is TGTGCCGTTAGCGATCTAGCGGGAGCAAGGGAGCAGTACTTC. Looking up the rest from reference TRBV19 and TRBJ2-7 gives the full variable domain: DGGITQSPKYLFRKEGQNVTLSCEQNLNHDAMYWYRQDPGQGLRLIYYSQIVNDFQKGDIAEGYSVSREKKESFPLTVTSAQKNPTAFYLCAVSDLAGAREQYFGPGTRLTVT.

This rearrangement joins TRBV18 to TRBJ2-5, with TRBD2 identical over 7 bases. Germline values: CDR1 KGHSH, CDR2 LQKENI. This CDR3 spans 15 amino acids. The ends lost 5 bases at V and 4 bases at J; junction bases unmatched: 10. The CDR3 is CASSAGTASGETQYF. CDR3 bases: TGTGCCAGCTCAGCCGGGACGGCTAGCGGAGAGACCCAGTACTTC.

The chain carries TRBV7-9 and TRBJ2-7; maybe TRBD1 (6 bases). Germline loops: CDR1 SEHNR, CDR2 FQNEAQ (reference sequence). Trimming removed 4 bases from V and 2 bases from J, with 9 bases in between. The CDR3 is 13 amino acids. CDR3 sequence reads: CASSSSGAYEQYF. CDR3 in DNA: TGTGCCAGCAGCTCTTCAGGGGCCTACGAGCAGTACTTC. Variable domain in full (rest from reference TRBV7-9 and TRBJ2-7): DTGVSQNPRHKITKRGQNVTFRCDPISEHNRLYWYRQTLGQGPEFLTYFQNEAQLEKSRLLSDRFSAERPKGSFSTLEIQRTEQGDSAMYLCASSSSGAYEQYFGPGTRLTVT.

V usage is TRBV11-1 and J usage is TRBJ2-7, with 7 positions matching TRBD1. The length of the CDR3 is 13 residues. Germline lookup yields CDR1 SGHAT and CDR2 FQDESV (reference sequence). Trimming cost V 5 bases and J 9 bases; bases outside gene matches: 10. CDR3 loop: CASSPHEGAGQYF. For the CDR3, the DNA is TGTGCCAGCAGCCCACACGAGGGGGCAGGGCAGTACTTC.

This sequence joins TRBV10-3 and TRBJ2-5; D uncertain. The CDR3 consists of 15 residues. V lost 3 bases to trimming and J lost 1 base, with 12 bases between them. The germline gives CDR1 ENHRY, CDR2 SYGVKD. CDR3 DNA: TGTGCCATCAGTGATGACGCGCAGGCCCAAGAGACCCAGTACTTC. Its translation is CAISDDAQAQETQYF.

CDR3 sequence (DNA): TGTGCCTGGAGCCTACTTTACAAGGCTAGCGGGAGTGACAATGAGCAGTTCTTC. Its translation is CAWSLLYKASGSDNEQFF. The chain combines TRBV30 with TRBJ2-1; 10 bases match TRBD2. After removal of 3 bases from V and 5 bases from J, the junction contained 16 bases not matched to a gene. The CDR3 extends over 18 amino acids. Germline CDR1 reads GTSNPN; CDR2 reads SVGIG (reference sequence).

The gene calls are TRBV2 and TRBJ2-1, with 12 positions matching TRBD1. This CDR3 has 16 residues. Trimming cost V 8 bases and J 6 bases; bases outside gene matches: 11. The germline V gene encodes CDR1 SNHLY and CDR2 FYNNEI. The CDR3, as DNA: TGTGCCAGCTTGAGGGACCGGGACAGGGGGCCCAATGAGCAGTTCTTC. It specifies CASLRDRDRGPNEQFF.

J is TRBJ2-4 and V is TRBV2, with 10 nucleotides matching TRBD1. CDR3 length: 13 residues. Germline trimming cut 7 bases from V and 7 bases from J; bases unmatched to any gene: 4. Looked up from germline, CDR1 is SNHLY and CDR2 is FYNNEI. Here the CDR3 DNA reads TGTGCCAGCAAGCAGGACAGGGGGAACATTCAGTACTTC. Its translation is CASKQDRGNIQYF.

In its sample, this clone ranks as medium-sized. J is TRBJ1-1 and V is TRBV19; TRBD1 might be the D (5 bases). The germline V gene has CDR1 LNHDA and CDR2 SQIVND (reference sequence). Trimming took 5 bases from V and 2 from J, leaving 9 bases between them. The CDR3 spans 13 residues. Here the CDR3 reads CASSRGINTEAFF. In DNA form, the CDR3 reads TGTGCCAGTAGTCGGGGGATAAACACTGAAGCTTTCTTT.

The J gene is TRBJ1-2, the V gene TRBV14; 7 bases fit TRBD1. Germline assignment: CDR1 SGHDN and CDR2 FVKESK. V was pared by 4 bases and J by 3 bases, with 5 bases of the junction left unmatched. The CDR3 length is 14 residues. Here the CDR3 DNA reads TGTGCCAGCAGCCGGAGGACAGGACACTATGGCTACACCTTC. Its translation is CASSRRTGHYGYTF.

The genes are TRBV5-4 and TRBJ1-5; perhaps TRBD1 as D (5 bases). The CDR3 extends over 14 amino acids. Per the germline V gene, CDR1 is SGHNT and CDR2 is YYREEE (reference sequence). The V end lost 4 bases, the J end lost 1 base, and 9 bases lay between the germline ends. Here the CDR3 DNA reads TGTGCCAGCAGCCTGGCAGGGAGCAATCAGCCCCAGCATTTT. Encoded protein: CASSLAGSNQPQHF.

J is TRBJ1-5 and V is TRBV28; 8 nucleotides line up with TRBD1. CDR3 length equals 17 residues. From germline, CDR1 is MDHEN and CDR2 SYDVKM. J lost 0 bases, V lost 7 bases, and 11 bases had no gene match. In DNA, the CDR3 is TGTGCCAGCAACAGGGGCAGGGGGCGGAATAGCAATCAGCCCCAGCATTTT. Amino acid sequence: CASNRGRGRNSNQPQHF.

The table lists this clone with a few counts. The chain employs TRBV27 and TRBJ2-7, with 12 bases aligning to TRBD2. The trim removed 10 bases at V and 4 bases at J, leaving 11 bases unmatched. The germline CDR1 and CDR2 sequences are MNHEY and SMNVEV (reference sequence). The CDR3 contains 15 residues. CDR3 sequence: CATATPTSGSYEQYF. In DNA form, the CDR3 reads TGTGCCACCGCAACACCGACTAGCGGGAGTTACGAGCAGTACTTC.

The genes are TRBV19 and TRBJ2-5, with a tentative D call TRBD2 (5 bases). The CDR3 extends over 16 amino acids. Trimming stripped 3 bases from V and 1 base from J, with 15 bases between. Germline assignment: CDR1 LNHDA and CDR2 SQIVND (reference sequence). The CDR3 spells CASSIREHWSQETQYF. CDR3 in DNA: TGTGCCAGTAGTATTAGGGAGCACTGGAGCCAAGAGACCCAGTACTTC. The whole variable domain, filled in from reference TRBV19 and TRBJ2-5, reads DGGITQSPKYLFRKEGQNVTLSCEQNLNHDAMYWYRQDPGQGLRLIYYSQIVNDFQKGDIAEGYSVSREKKESFPLTVTSAQKNPTAFYLCASSIREHWSQETQYFGPGTRLLVL.

This clone was seen only once. V and J are TRBV2 and TRBJ1-1; the D gene is possibly TRBD1 (5 bases). Germline CDR1 reads SNHLY; CDR2 reads FYNNEI. V lost 10 bases and J 2 bases, leaving 14 bases between the germline ends. There are 13 residues in the CDR3. The CDR3: CATCREGNTEAFF. In DNA form, the CDR3 reads TGTGCCACCTGCAGGGAGGGAAACACTGAAGCTTTCTTT.